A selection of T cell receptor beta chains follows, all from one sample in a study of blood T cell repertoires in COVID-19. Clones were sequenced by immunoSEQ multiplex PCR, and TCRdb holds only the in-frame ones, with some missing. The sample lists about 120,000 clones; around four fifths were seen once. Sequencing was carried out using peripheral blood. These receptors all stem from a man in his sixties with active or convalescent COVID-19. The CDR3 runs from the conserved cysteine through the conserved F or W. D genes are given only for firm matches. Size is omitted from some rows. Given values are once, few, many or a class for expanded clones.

TGCAGCGTTTATCTAGGTGTCGGGGGAAACTATGGCTACACCTTC	CSVYLGVGGNYGYTF	TRBV29-1	TRBJ1-2	.	.
TGTGCCAGCAGTACCCCACGTGATCCCTCACTAGCGGATACGCAGTATTTT	CASSTPRDPSLADTQYF	TRBV27	TRBJ2-3	.	TRBD2
TGTGCCAGCAGCCGTCAGGGGGCTACTCGCTCCTACAATGAGCAGTTCTTC	CASSRQGATRSYNEQFF	TRBV11-3	TRBJ2-1	.	TRBD1
TGTGCCAGCAGCCTTCTTTACAGGGGGCTCGAGCAGTACTTC	CASSLLYRGLEQYF	TRBV7-2	TRBJ2-7	.	TRBD1
TGTGCCACCTCGGGTGGAGCGAACACTGAAGCTTTCTTT	CATSGGANTEAFF	TRBV28	TRBJ1-1	.	.
TGTGCCAGCAGCTTTGCTCCTAGCCCAGATACGCAGTATTTT	CASSFAPSPDTQYF	TRBV7-2	TRBJ2-3	.	.
TGTGCCAGCAGCCCCCCAGGACAGGGGGCAATAGGGCAGTACTTC	CASSPPGQGAIGQYF	TRBV5-4	TRBJ2-7	.	TRBD1
TGTGCCAGCAGTCACCGAGTAGCGGGAGACTACGAGCAGTACTTC	CASSHRVAGDYEQYF	TRBV28	TRBJ2-7	.	TRBD2
TGTGCCAGCAGTGAACAATTCCTAAACTCCTACGAGCAGTACTTC	CASSEQFLNSYEQYF	TRBV6-1	TRBJ2-7	few	.
TGTGCCAGCAGTGGTGTTGACATTAATCAGCCCCAGCATTTT	CASSGVDINQPQHF	TRBV2	TRBJ1-5	.	.
TGTGCCAGCAGCGTAGACAGGGGGAGGAATGAAGCTTTCTTT	CASSVDRGRNEAFF	TRBV7-2	TRBJ1-1	.	TRBD1
TGTGCCAGCAGCTTAGCCGGGGACACCGGGGAGCTGTTTTTT	CASSLAGDTGELFF	TRBV7-2	TRBJ2-2	.	.
TGTGCCAGCAGCCACACAGCTGGAGAGCAGTACTTC	CASSHTAGEQYF	TRBV3-1/TRBV3-2	TRBJ2-7	.	.
TGTGCCAGCAGCCCTAGGGGGGGGAACAATGAGCAGTTCTTC	CASSPRGGNNEQFF	TRBV7-9	TRBJ2-1	.	.
TGTGCCAGCAGCTGGGGACAGAACACTGAAGCTTTCTTT	CASSWGQNTEAFF	TRBV11-2	TRBJ1-1	few	.
TGCGCCAGCAGCCGCGGACTAGAACCCTCCGAGCAGTACTTC	CASSRGLEPSEQYF	TRBV4-3	TRBJ2-7	few	TRBD2
TGTGCCAGCAGCGTGGGACAACAAGAAGCTTTCTTT	CASSVGQQEAFF	TRBV6-5	TRBJ1-1	.	.
TGTGCCAGCAGCTTGGCCGGGGGGAGGCGGCCAGATACGCAGTATTTT	CASSLAGGRRPDTQYF	TRBV5-5	TRBJ2-3	.	TRBD2
TGCGCCAGCAGCCGGACAGGGCCGGCAGATACGCAGTATTTT	CASSRTGPADTQYF	TRBV5-1	TRBJ2-3	few	TRBD1
TGTGCCAGCTTCGAACGCCAGGGGGCAATAAATGTGGTTGAGCAGTTCTTC	CASFERQGAINVVEQFF	TRBV27	TRBJ2-1	.	TRBD1
TGTGCCAGCTCTCCCTTGTTGGGCAGGGGCCAAGAGACCCAGTACTTC	CASSPLLGRGQETQYF	TRBV18	TRBJ2-5	.	.
TGTGCCAGCAGCCTCGGGACAGGACGGGGGTCTACGGAAGCTTTCTTT	CASSLGTGRGSTEAFF	TRBV7-2	TRBJ1-1	.	TRBD1
TGCAGCGTTCTAGCTCATCTCCGATACAATGAGCAGTTCTTC	CSVLAHLRYNEQFF	TRBV29-1	TRBJ2-1	.	.
TGTGCCAGCTCACCACTTAGACGTCGTGACAGGGGTAACAGGGCTGAAGCTTTCTTT	CASSPLRRRDRGNRAEAFF	TRBV18	TRBJ1-1	.	TRBD1
TGCAGCGTTGATGGCAGTTCCAGCTCTGGAAACACCATATATTTT	CSVDGSSSSGNTIYF	TRBV29-1	TRBJ1-3	once	.
TGTGCCAGCAGTCGTCCCCAGGGAGAAGCTTTCTTT	CASSRPQGEAFF	TRBV6-5	TRBJ1-1	few	.
TGTGCCAGCAGTCACCGGACAGGGGGACGCTACGAGCAGTACTTC	CASSHRTGGRYEQYF	TRBV5-4	TRBJ2-7	.	TRBD1
TGTGCCAGCAGCCCGGACAGGGGCGGTAACTATGGCTACACCTTC	CASSPDRGGNYGYTF	TRBV5-6	TRBJ1-2	.	TRBD1
TGTGCCAGCAGCTTCCCCCCCCGGGACAGGGAGGAGGGCTACACCTTC	CASSFPPRDREEGYTF	TRBV5-4	TRBJ1-2	once	TRBD1
TGTGCCAGCAGCTTAGGACAGGGACTTAATGAAAAACTGTTTTTT	CASSLGQGLNEKLFF	TRBV7-8	TRBJ1-4	.	TRBD1
TGTGCCAGCTCACCAAGTCTTCTCATCGCCGGGAATTCCTATGGCTACACCTTC	CASSPSLLIAGNSYGYTF	TRBV18	TRBJ1-2	.	.
TGTGCCAGCAGCCCCTCGACAGGAATGGGTGAAAAACTGTTTTTT	CASSPSTGMGEKLFF	TRBV7-9	TRBJ1-4	few	.
TGTGCCAGCAGCTTTGGACTCTCTGGAAACACCATATATTTT	CASSFGLSGNTIYF	TRBV13	TRBJ1-3	.	.
TGCGCCAGCAGCCTGACAGGGGCCTACGAGCAGTACTTC	CASSLTGAYEQYF	TRBV5-1	TRBJ2-7	.	TRBD1
TGTGCCAGTAGCCGACAGGGAGGCAATCAGCCCCAGCATTTT	CASSRQGGNQPQHF	TRBV19	TRBJ1-5	.	TRBD1
TGCGCCAGCAGCTCCGGGACTAATAATGAGCAGTTCTTC	CASSSGTNNEQFF	TRBV5-1	TRBJ2-1	.	TRBD2
TGTGCCAGCAGTGAATACCAAAGTGCGGCAGGGGTGGGCACTGAAGCTTTCTTT	CASSEYQSAAGVGTEAFF	TRBV25-1	TRBJ1-1	.	.
TGTGCCAGCTCTCGCGAGGGGGTTCTCTACGAGCAGTACTTC	CASSREGVLYEQYF	TRBV18	TRBJ2-7	.	.
TGTGCCAGCAGCTACCCGGGGGGGGGTACCCCCTACGAGCAGTACTTC	CASSYPGGGTPYEQYF	TRBV7-8	TRBJ2-7	few	TRBD2
TGTGCCAGCATGGCCTCAAGGGGCGATACGCAGTATTTT	CASMASRGDTQYF	TRBV6-5	TRBJ2-3	.	.
TGTGCCAGCAGCTATAGCGGAGGAGGGCCAGATACGCAGTATTTT	CASSYSGGGPDTQYF	TRBV7-2	TRBJ2-3	.	.
TGCAGCGTTGAGTCGGGGTTCACAGATACGCAGTATTTT	CSVESGFTDTQYF	TRBV29-1	TRBJ2-3	.	.